This T cell receptor (beta chain) came from a study of blood T cell repertoires in COVID-19. Study as a whole: PBMCs, B-cell-depleted T cells, or T cells were the source of the cDNA or gDNA that made up the material.

Original data processing: The assay estimated nucleated cells by amplifying reference gene primers. Method: immunoSEQ multiplex PCR; TCRdb's copy keeps in-frame clones and lacks some. V and J calls plus clone size are reproduced from that table; the DNA served to infer D and trimming. The table has fewer than 200,000 clones, roughly 82% seen once. The TCR comes from a woman in her thirties or forties with COVID-19, enrolled during active disease. The specimen sequenced was peripheral blood.

This CDR3 reads CASSGTSGSLAQYF. The CDR3 DNA is TGTGCCAGCAGTGGGACTAGCGGGAGTCTGGCCCAGTACTTC. This chain connects TRBV27 to TRBJ2-5, with 14 bases aligning to TRBD2. Germline CDR1 reads MNHEY; CDR2 reads SMNVEV (reference sequence). The CDR3 is 14 residues long. V lost 5 bases to trimming and J lost 9 bases; unmatched junction nucleotides: 5.